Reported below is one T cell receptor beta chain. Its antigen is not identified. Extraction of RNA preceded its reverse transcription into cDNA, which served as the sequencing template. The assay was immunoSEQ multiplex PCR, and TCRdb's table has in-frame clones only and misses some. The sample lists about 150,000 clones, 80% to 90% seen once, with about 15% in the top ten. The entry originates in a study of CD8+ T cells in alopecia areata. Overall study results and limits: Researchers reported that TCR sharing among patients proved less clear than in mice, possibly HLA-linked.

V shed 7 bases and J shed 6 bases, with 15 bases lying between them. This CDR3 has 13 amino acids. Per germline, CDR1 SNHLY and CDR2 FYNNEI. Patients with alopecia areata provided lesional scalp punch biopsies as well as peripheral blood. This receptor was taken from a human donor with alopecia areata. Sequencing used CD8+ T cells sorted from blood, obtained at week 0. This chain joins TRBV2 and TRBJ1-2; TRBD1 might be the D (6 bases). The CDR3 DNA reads TGTGCCAGCACCTCACAGGGCCCCAATGGCTACACCTTC. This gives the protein CASTSQGPNGYTF.